This T cell receptor beta chain came from a study of blood T cell repertoires in COVID-19. Study-wide background: Material from acute and convalescent COVID-19 was sourced from the United States, Italy and Spain.

Profiled with immunoSEQ multiplex PCR; TCRdb holds only in-frame clones, not every one. The table shows a few hundred thousand clones, with 92% occurring only once. V was shortened by 0 bases and J by 6 bases, with 17 bases between the two germline ends. Germline V gene sequence: CDR1 LGHDT, CDR2 YNNKEL (reference sequence). The CDR3 totals 16 residues. The study assigned cohorts using participant-reported clinical history. The chain combines TRBV3-1 (or the pseudogene TRBV3-2) with TRBJ1-1, with a tentative D call TRBD1 (5 bases). This TCR came from a woman younger than 45 who had recovered from COVID-19. Sequences were obtained from PBMCs or T cells enriched from blood (not recorded which). The CDR3 here is CASSQDPRVRMAEAFF. The CDR3 region has the DNA TGTGCCAGCAGCCAAGATCCCAGGGTCCGTATGGCTGAAGCTTTCTTT.